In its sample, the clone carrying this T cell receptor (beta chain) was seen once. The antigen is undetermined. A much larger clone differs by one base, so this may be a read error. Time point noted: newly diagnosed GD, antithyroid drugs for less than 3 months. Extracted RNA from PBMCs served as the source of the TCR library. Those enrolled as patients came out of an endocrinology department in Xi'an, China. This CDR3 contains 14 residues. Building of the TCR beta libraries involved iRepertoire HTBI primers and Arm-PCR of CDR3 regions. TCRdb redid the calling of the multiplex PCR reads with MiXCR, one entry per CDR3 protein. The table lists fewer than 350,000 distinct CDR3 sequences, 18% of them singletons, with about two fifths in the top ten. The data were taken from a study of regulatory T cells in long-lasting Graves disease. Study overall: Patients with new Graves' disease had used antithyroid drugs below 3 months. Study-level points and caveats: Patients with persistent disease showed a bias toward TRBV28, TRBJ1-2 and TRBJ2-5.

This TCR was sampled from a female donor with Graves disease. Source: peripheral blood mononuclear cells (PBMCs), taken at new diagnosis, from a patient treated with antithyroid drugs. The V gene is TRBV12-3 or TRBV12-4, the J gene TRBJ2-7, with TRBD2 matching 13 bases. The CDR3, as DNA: TGTGCCATCAGTTCGGGACTAGCGGGACCCGAGCAGTACTTC. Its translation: CAISSGLAGPEQYF.